This T cell receptor beta chain came from a study of cytomegalovirus exposure and HLA in healthy donors. In the study overall: In a later analysis, the roughly 120 validation repertoires were reported to have used the same platform as the roughly 670 first-cohort repertoires. Study conclusions and caveats: CMV antigen specificity of three CMV-associated chains was confirmed in vitro. Reports indicated that the classifier achieved high specificity and sensitivity in diagnosing cytomegalovirus status. The study put under 200 TCR beta chains on its list as cytomegalovirus-associated.

Produced via immunoSEQ multiplex PCR; TCRdb's table is partial and in-frame only. The repertoire consists of around 170,000 clones, with around 85% occurring once and the leading ten covering about 15%. This CDR3 comprises 17 residues. The V end lost 0 bases, the J end lost 1 base, and 13 bases lay between the germline ends. CDR1 is PRHDT, CDR2 FYEKMQ, per germline (reference sequence). Details on this clone: Its target is unknown.

J is TRBJ1-5 and V is TRBV13, with D perhaps matching TRBD1 (5 bases). Material for sequencing was PBMCs. The TCR was taken from a man younger than 35 in good health and CMV-seropositive. CDR3 DNA sequence: TGTGCCAGCAGCTTAGGCCTGGGGACTGCAAGCAATCAGCCCCAGCATTTT. It yields the protein CASSLGLGTASNQPQHF.